This T cell receptor (beta chain) was recorded in a study of blood T cell repertoires in COVID-19. Study summary: In each case, the material was cDNA or gDNA derived from T cells, B-cell-depleted T cells, or PBMCs.

J lost 0 bases, V lost 5 bases, and 7 bases had no gene match. The CDR3 runs 16 residues. Germline V gene sequence: CDR1 WNHNN, CDR2 SYGVQD (reference sequence). Only in-frame clones appear in the TCRdb table, and some are missing; sequencing was by immunoSEQ multiplex PCR. Altogether about 120,000 clones are present, under 80% being singletons, with the ten largest covering 2.3%. The receptor comes from a man between 65 and 85 years old with acute or convalescent COVID-19. Sequencing was carried out using peripheral blood. This chain uses TRBV10-1 with TRBJ1-2; TRBD1 agrees at 9 bases. CDR3 loop: CASSTYRGRSNYGYTF. In DNA form, the CDR3 reads TGCGCCAGCAGTACGTACAGGGGGCGTTCTAACTATGGCTACACCTTC.